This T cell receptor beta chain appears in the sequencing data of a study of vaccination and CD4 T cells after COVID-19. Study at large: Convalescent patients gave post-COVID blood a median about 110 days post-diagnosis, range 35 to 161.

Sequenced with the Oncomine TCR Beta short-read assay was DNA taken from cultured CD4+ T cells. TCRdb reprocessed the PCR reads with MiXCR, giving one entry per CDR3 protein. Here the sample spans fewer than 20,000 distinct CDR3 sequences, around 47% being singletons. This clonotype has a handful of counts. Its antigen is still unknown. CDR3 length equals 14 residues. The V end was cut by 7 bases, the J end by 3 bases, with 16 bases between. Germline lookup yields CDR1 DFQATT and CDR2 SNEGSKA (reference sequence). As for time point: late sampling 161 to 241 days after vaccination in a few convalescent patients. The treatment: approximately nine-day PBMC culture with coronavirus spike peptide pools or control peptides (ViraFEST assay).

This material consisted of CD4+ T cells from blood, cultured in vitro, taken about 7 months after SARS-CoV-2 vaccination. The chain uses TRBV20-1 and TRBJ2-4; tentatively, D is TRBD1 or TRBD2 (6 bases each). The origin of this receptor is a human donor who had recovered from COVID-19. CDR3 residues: CSVGGLLGKNIQYF. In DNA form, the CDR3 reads TGCAGTGTGGGGGGCCTGTTGGGCAAAAACATTCAGTACTTC.